The TCR beta chain under discussion was sequenced for a study of cytomegalovirus exposure and HLA in healthy donors. The study's findings and limits: Later analysis demonstrated an association between a missense DCLRE1C variant and TCR beta V- and J-gene trimming.

The length of the CDR3 is 15 residues. Trimming removed 2 bases at V and 7 bases at J, with 15 bases between. Per the germline V gene, CDR1 is MDHEN and CDR2 is SYDVKM. PCR primers comprised 60 Vbeta and 13 Jbeta primers. Libraries were prepared by immunoSEQ multiplex PCR; TCRdb keeps only in-frame clonotypes and omits some of them. The data show fewer than 150,000 clones, about 80% seen once. This clone was detected only a few times. Its cognate antigen is unknown. This chain uses TRBV28 with TRBJ1-5; tentative D call: TRBD1 (5 bases). Sequenced: PBMCs. The receptor was isolated from a man aged 45 to 65 in good health and CMV-seronegative. The CDR3 region is CASSLADSWVQPQHF. CDR3 bases: TGTGCCAGCAGTTTAGCCGACAGTTGGGTCCAGCCCCAGCATTTT.